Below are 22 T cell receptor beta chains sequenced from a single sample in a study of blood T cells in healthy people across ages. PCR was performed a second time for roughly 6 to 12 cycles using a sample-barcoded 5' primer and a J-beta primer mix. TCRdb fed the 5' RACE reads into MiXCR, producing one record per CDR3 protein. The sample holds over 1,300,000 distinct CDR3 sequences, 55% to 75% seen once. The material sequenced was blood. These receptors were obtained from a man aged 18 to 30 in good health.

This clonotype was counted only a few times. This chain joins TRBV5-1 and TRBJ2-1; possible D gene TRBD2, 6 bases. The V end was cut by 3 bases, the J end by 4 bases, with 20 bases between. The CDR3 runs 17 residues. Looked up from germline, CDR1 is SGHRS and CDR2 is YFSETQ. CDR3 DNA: TGCGCCAGCAGCTACCTGAGTGGGGGGAGCCTATACAATGAGCAGTTCTTC. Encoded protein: CASSYLSGGSLYNEQFF.

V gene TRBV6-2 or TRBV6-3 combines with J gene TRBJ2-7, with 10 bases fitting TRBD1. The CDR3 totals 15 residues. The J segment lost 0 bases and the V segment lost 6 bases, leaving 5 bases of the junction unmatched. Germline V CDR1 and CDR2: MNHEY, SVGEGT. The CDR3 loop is CASRRQGAFSYEQYF. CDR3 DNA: TGTGCCAGCAGACGACAGGGGGCCTTCTCCTACGAGCAGTACTTC.

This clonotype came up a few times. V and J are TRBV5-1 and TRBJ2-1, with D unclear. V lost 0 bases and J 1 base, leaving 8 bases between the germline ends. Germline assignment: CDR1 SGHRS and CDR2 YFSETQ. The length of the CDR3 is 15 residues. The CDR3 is CASSLELGSYNEQFF. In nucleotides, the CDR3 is TGCGCCAGCAGCTTGGAACTGGGATCCTACAATGAGCAGTTCTTC.

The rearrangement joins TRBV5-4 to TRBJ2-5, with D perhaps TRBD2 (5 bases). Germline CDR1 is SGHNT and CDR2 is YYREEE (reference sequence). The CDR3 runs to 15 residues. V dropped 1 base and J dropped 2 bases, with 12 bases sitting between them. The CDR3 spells CASSLIGDTQETQYF. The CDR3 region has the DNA TGTGCCAGCAGCTTGATCGGGGATACTCAAGAGACCCAGTACTTC.

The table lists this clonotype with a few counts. As DNA, the CDR3 is TGTGCCAGCAGTGAATTTGGGAGCTACGAGCAGTACTTC. This gives the protein CASSEFGSYEQYF. The chain is built from TRBV25-1 and TRBJ2-7, with D perhaps matching TRBD2 (5 bases). Germline CDR1 is MGHDK and CDR2 is SYGVNS. V lost 1 base to trimming and J lost 3 bases, with 7 bases between them. The CDR3 contains 13 residues.

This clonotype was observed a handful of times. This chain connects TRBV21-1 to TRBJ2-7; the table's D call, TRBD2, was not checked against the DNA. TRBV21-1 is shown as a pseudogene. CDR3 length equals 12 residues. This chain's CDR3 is CASRGGANEQYF. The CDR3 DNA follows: TGTGCCAGCAGGGGAGGGGCTAACGAGCAGTACTTC.

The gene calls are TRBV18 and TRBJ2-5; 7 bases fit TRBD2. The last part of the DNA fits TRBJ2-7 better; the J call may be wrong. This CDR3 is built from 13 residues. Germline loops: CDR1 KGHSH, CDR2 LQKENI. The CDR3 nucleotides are TGTGCCAGCTCACCAGGGAGGGTTAACGAGCAGTACTTC. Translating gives CASSPGRVNEQYF.

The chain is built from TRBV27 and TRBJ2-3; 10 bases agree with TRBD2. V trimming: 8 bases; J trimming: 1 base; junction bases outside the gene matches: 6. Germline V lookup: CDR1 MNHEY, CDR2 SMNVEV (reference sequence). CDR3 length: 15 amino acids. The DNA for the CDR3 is TGTGCCAGCGCTTCTGGGACTAGCGGCACAGATACGCAGTATTTT. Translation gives CASASGTSGTDTQYF.

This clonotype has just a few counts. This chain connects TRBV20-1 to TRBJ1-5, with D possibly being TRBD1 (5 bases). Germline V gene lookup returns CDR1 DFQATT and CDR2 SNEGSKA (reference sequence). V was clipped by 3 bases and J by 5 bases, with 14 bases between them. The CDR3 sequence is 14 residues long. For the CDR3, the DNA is TGCAGTGCTAGTGGTAGGTCCAGGGATCAGCCCCAGCATTTT. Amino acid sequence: CSASGRSRDQPQHF.

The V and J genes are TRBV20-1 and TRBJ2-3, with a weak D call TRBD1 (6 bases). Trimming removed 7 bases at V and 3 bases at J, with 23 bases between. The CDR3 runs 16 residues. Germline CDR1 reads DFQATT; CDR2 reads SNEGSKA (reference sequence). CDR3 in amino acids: CSVPQHRELRTDTQYF. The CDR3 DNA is TGCAGTGTTCCCCAACACAGGGAGTTACGGACAGATACGCAGTATTTT.

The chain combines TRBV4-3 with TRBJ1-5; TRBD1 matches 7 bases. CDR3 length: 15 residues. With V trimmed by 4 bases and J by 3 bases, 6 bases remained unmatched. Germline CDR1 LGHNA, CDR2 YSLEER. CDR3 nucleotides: TGCGCCAGCAGCCGGGGGACAGACAACAATCAGCCCCAGCATTTT. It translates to CASSRGTDNNQPQHF.

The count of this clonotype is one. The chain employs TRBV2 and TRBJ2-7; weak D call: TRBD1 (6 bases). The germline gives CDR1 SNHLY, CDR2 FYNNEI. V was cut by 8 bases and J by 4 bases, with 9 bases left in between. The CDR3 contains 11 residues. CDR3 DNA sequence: TGTGCCAGCCACAGGGTATACGAGCAGTACTTC. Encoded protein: CASHRVYEQYF.

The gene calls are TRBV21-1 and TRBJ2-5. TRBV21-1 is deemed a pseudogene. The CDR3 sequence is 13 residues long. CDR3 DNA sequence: TGTGCCACCCCATTGGGGAATCAAGAGACCCAGTACTTC. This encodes CATPLGNQETQYF.

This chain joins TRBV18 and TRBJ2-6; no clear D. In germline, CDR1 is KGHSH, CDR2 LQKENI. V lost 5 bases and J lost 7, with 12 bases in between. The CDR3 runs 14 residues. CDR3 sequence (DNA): TGTGCCAGCTCAAACTCGACGCGAGCCAACGTCCTGACTTTC. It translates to CASSNSTRANVLTF.

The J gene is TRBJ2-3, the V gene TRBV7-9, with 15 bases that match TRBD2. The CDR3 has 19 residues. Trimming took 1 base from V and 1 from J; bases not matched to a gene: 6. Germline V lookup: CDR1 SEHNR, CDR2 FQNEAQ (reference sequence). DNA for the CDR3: TGTGCCAGCAGCTTAGTAGGGACTAGCGGGAGGACACGCACAGATACGCAGTATTTT. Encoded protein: CASSLVGTSGRTRTDTQYF.

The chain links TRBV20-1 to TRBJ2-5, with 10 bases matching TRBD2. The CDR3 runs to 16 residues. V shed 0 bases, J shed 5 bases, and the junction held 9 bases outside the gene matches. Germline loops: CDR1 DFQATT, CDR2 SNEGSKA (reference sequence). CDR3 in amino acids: CSARDTASGRTETQYF. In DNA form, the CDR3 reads TGCAGTGCTAGAGATACGGCTAGCGGGAGAACTGAGACCCAGTACTTC.

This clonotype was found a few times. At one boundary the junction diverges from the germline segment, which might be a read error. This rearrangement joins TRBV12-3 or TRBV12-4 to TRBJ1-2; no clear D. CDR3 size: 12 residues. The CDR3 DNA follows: TGTGCCGGCAGTTTAATTCTGTACGGCTACACCTTC. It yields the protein CAGSLILYGYTF.

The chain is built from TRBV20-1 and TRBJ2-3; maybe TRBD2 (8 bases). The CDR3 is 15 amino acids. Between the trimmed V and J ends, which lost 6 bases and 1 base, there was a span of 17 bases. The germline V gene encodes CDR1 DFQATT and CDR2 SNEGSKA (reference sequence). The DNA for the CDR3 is TGCAGTGCCAGGGGGGGGACTAGGGGCACAGATACGCAGTATTTT. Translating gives CSARGGTRGTDTQYF.

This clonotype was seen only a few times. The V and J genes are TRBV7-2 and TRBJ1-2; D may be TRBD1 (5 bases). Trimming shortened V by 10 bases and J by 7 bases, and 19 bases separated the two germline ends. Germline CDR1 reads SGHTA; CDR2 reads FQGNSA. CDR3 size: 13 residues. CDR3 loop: CATSLGALGGYTF. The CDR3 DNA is TGTGCCACCTCGCTCGGGGCACTAGGTGGCTACACCTTC.

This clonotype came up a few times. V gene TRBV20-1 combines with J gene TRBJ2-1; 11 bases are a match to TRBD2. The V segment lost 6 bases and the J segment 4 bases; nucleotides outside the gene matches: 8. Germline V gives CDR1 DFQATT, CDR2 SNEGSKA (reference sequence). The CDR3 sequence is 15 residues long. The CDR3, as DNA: TGCAGTGCCCTTCACGGGACTAGCGGATACAATGAGCAGTTCTTC. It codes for CSALHGTSGYNEQFF.

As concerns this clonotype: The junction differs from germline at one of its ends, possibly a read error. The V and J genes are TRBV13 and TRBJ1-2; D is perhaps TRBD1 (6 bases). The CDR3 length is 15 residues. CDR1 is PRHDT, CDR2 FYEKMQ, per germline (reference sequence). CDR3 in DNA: TGTGCCAGCAGCCTAGGACAGCGACCTTACTATGGCTACACCTTC. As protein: CASSLGQRPYYGYTF.

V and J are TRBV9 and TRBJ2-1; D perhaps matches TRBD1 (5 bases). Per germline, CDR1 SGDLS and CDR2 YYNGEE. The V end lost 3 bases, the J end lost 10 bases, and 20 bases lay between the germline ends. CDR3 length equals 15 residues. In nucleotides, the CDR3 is TGTGCCAGCAGCGCCAAGGGGAATGTGGAATACGAGCAGTTCTTC. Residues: CASSAKGNVEYEQFF.